The next 26 T cell receptor beta chains were all read from a single sample in a study of blood T cell repertoires in COVID-19. Libraries were prepared by immunoSEQ multiplex PCR; TCRdb keeps only in-frame clonotypes and omits some of them. The table has under 250,000 clones, about 89% seen once; the top ten hold about 5%. Sequences were obtained from peripheral blood. These receptors were collected from a woman in her thirties or forties with acute or convalescent COVID-19.

V and J are TRBV2 and TRBJ1-3, with 7 bases fitting TRBD1. From germline, CDR1 is SNHLY and CDR2 FYNNEI. J gave up 3 bases and V 6 bases, and 8 bases lay outside the gene matches. This CDR3 contains 15 residues. CDR3 DNA: TGTGCCAGCAGCCTTGAGGGGGCGCTTGGAAACACCATATATTTT. Translating gives CASSLEGALGNTIYF. Based on the CDR3 plus reference TRBV2 and TRBJ1-3, the full variable domain is EPEVTQTPSHQVTQMGQEVILRCVPISNHLYFYWYRQILGQKVEFLVSFYNNEISEKSEIFDDQFSVERPDGSNFTLKIRSTKLEDSAMYFCASSLEGALGNTIYFGEGSWLTVV.

This clone was counted once. This chain links TRBV5-5 with TRBJ2-6; weak D call: TRBD1 (5 bases). The CDR3 has 19 amino acids. Germline-derived CDR1 and CDR2 are SGHKS and YYEKEE (reference sequence). Deletions cut 0 bases from V and 0 bases from J, with 16 bases between. This CDR3 reads CASSLAVGVPGSGANVLTF. The CDR3 DNA reads as TGTGCCAGCAGCTTGGCGGTAGGGGTGCCCGGCTCTGGGGCCAACGTCCTGACTTTC.

V and J are TRBV5-1 and TRBJ2-2, with a weak D call TRBD2 (6 bases). V was pared by 2 bases and J by 1 base, with 9 bases between. Germline V gene lookup returns CDR1 SGHRS and CDR2 YFSETQ. This CDR3 comprises 15 residues. The CDR3, as DNA: TGCGCCAGCAGCTTCGATAGCGGGAACACCGGGGAGCTGTTTTTT. Its translation: CASSFDSGNTGELFF.

J is TRBJ1-2 and V is TRBV30; 8 bases map to TRBD1. V was pared by 8 bases and J by 5 bases, with 16 bases of the junction left unmatched. Germline lookup yields CDR1 GTSNPN and CDR2 SVGIG (reference sequence). The CDR3 spans 15 residues. The CDR3 here is CAQGGRGLSGYGYTF. The DNA of the CDR3 is TGTGCCCAAGGAGGCAGGGGGCTTTCGGGGTATGGCTACACCTTC.

The chain joins TRBV12-3 or TRBV12-4 to TRBJ1-6; TRBD1 is a possible D gene (6 bases). The CDR3 spans 12 residues. V was trimmed by 5 bases and J by 14 bases, leaving 13 bases between them. CDR3 nucleotide sequence: TGTGCCAGCAGTGTTCATAGGGGGTCCCTCCACTTT. Translated: CASSVHRGSLHF.

This chain connects TRBV5-1 to TRBJ2-2, with 9 bases that match TRBD1. In germline, CDR1 is SGHRS, CDR2 YFSETQ. The V gene end was trimmed by 1 base and the J gene end by 9 bases; junction bases not matched to a gene: 10. This CDR3 comprises 16 residues. The CDR3 coding sequence is TGCGCCAGCAGCTTGCCCCGGGACAGGGTTATCCGGGAGCTGTTTTTT. It yields the protein CASSLPRDRVIRELFF.

This clone was picked up one time. V and J are TRBV25-1 and TRBJ1-2; D may be TRBD1 (5 bases). The CDR3 has 15 amino acids. The ends were cut back, 8 bases at V and 3 bases at J, with 19 bases in the middle. Germline V gene lookup returns CDR1 MGHDK and CDR2 SYGVNS. In DNA form, the CDR3 reads TGTGCCAGCCTCTTATTCGCGGGACGGCACTATGGCTACACCTTC. Protein product: CASLLFAGRHYGYTF.

The chain couples TRBV27 to TRBJ2-5; D gene uncertain. V shed 0 bases and J shed 2 bases, with 13 bases lying between them. CDR3 length equals 16 residues. Germline-derived CDR1 and CDR2 are MNHEY and SMNVEV (reference sequence). The CDR3 bases are TGTGCCAGCAGTTTATCGAAGGCTAGTCTGCAAGAGACCCAGTACTTC. Protein sequence: CASSLSKASLQETQYF.

This chain links TRBV11-2 with TRBJ1-5; D gene unclear. The CDR3 has 13 residues. CDR1 SGHAT and CDR2 FQNNGV come from the germline V gene. Deletions cut 2 bases from V and 7 bases from J, with 9 bases between. For the CDR3, the DNA is TGTGCCAGCAGCTTAAGGGAGGAACAGCCCCAGCATTTT. The encoded protein is CASSLREEQPQHF. Supplemented by reference TRBV11-2 and TRBJ1-5, the full variable domain reads EAGVAQSPRYKIIEKRQSVAFWCNPISGHATLYWYQQILGQGPKLLIQFQNNGVVDDSQLPKDRFSAERLKGVDSTLKIQPAKLEDSAVYLCASSLREEQPQHFGDGTRLSIL.

The chain joins TRBV7-2 to TRBJ2-2; the match to TRBD2 covers 9 bases. V lost 1 base to trimming and J lost 2 bases; unmatched junction nucleotides: 2. Per germline, CDR1 SGHTA and CDR2 FQGNSA. The CDR3 has 16 amino acids. CDR3 region: CASSLGTSANTGELFF. DNA for the CDR3: TGTGCCAGCAGCTTAGGGACTAGCGCCAACACCGGGGAGCTGTTTTTT.

The chain joins TRBV4-1 to TRBJ2-5; 10 bases are a match to TRBD2. The J segment lost 0 bases and the V segment lost 4 bases, leaving 8 bases of the junction unmatched. Germline V gene lookup returns CDR1 MGHRA and CDR2 YSYEKL. CDR3 length: 17 residues. Here the CDR3 reads CASSPASGGGYQETQYF. CDR3 DNA: TGCGCCAGCAGCCCAGCCAGCGGGGGGGGCTACCAAGAGACCCAGTACTTC.

Note on this clone: The same CDR3 arises from other DNA sequences in this sample as well. The chain has TRBV5-6 and TRBJ1-2; TRBD1 matches 8 bases. This CDR3 contains 14 residues. Germline trimming cut 0 bases from V and 2 bases from J; bases unmatched to any gene: 0. CDR1 SGHDT and CDR2 YYEEEE come from the germline V gene. CDR3 region: CASSLGTGNYGYTF. CDR3 nucleotides: TGTGCCAGCAGCTTGGGGACAGGGAACTATGGCTACACCTTC.

V and J are TRBV7-9 and TRBJ1-1; 7 bases match TRBD1. The V gene end was trimmed by 5 bases and the J gene end by 0 bases; junction bases not matched to a gene: 3. Germline CDR1 reads SEHNR; CDR2 reads FQNEAQ (reference sequence). This CDR3 has 14 amino acids. CDR3 nucleotides: TGTGCCAGCAGCGCGACAGGGCTGAACACTGAAGCTTTCTTT. Protein product: CASSATGLNTEAFF.

The rearrangement joins TRBV3-1 (or the pseudogene TRBV3-2) to TRBJ1-1; no clear D gene. V lost 5 bases to trimming and J lost 4 bases, with 11 bases between them. This CDR3 is built from 13 residues. In germline, CDR1 is LGHDT, CDR2 YNNKEL (reference sequence). The CDR3 reads CASSGQALTEAFF. CDR3 coding DNA: TGTGCCAGCAGCGGGCAGGCACTCACTGAAGCTTTCTTT.

The rearrangement uses TRBV19 and TRBJ1-2; the match to TRBD1 covers 10 bases. CDR1 LNHDA and CDR2 SQIVND come from the germline V gene (reference sequence). The CDR3 contains 15 residues. Losses at the gene ends were 4 bases for V and 7 bases for J; bases not matched to a gene: 9. CDR3 DNA sequence: TGTGCCAGTAGTACGGGACAGGGGTTGATCGGTGGCTACACCTTC. Amino acid sequence: CASSTGQGLIGGYTF.

The chain has TRBV2 and TRBJ2-2, with D perhaps matching TRBD1 (5 bases). CDR3 size: 15 residues. Germline assignment: CDR1 SNHLY and CDR2 FYNNEI. Trimming left V 9 bases short and J 1 base short, with 15 bases between. The CDR3 here is CASRQSIQNTGELFF. The CDR3 bases are TGTGCCAGTCGACAGTCCATCCAGAACACCGGGGAGCTGTTTTTT. Full variable domain (remainder filled in from reference TRBV2 and TRBJ2-2): EPEVTQTPSHQVTQMGQEVILRCVPISNHLYFYWYRQILGQKVEFLVSFYNNEISEKSEIFDDQFSVERPDGSNFTLKIRSTKLEDSAMYFCASRQSIQNTGELFFGEGSRLTVL.

The V gene is TRBV2, the J gene TRBJ1-2; D ambiguous. Trimming stripped 5 bases from V and 7 bases from J, with 14 bases between. The germline V gene encodes CDR1 SNHLY and CDR2 FYNNEI. There are 13 residues in the CDR3. The CDR3 DNA is TGTGCCAGCAGTCAAGAGCATTCGGGTGGCTACACCTTC. Protein: CASSQEHSGGYTF. Looking up the rest from reference TRBV2 and TRBJ1-2 gives the full variable domain: EPEVTQTPSHQVTQMGQEVILRCVPISNHLYFYWYRQILGQKVEFLVSFYNNEISEKSEIFDDQFSVERPDGSNFTLKIRSTKLEDSAMYFCASSQEHSGGYTFGSGTRLTVV.

This sequence joins TRBV7-8 and TRBJ2-1; D gene ambiguous. This CDR3 spans 12 amino acids. V was shortened by 3 bases and J by 5 bases, with 5 bases between the two germline ends. Germline values: CDR1 SGHVS, CDR2 FQNEAQ. Written as DNA, the CDR3 is TGTGCCAGCAGCTTCGAGAACAATGAGCAGTTCTTC. Protein: CASSFENNEQFF. Full variable domain (remainder filled in from reference TRBV7-8 and TRBJ2-1): GAGVSQSPRYKVAKRGQDVALRCDPISGHVSLFWYQQALGQGPEFLTYFQNEAQLDKSGLPSDRFFAERPEGSVSTLKIQRTQQEDSAVYLCASSFENNEQFFGPGTRLTVL.

The chain is built from TRBV20-1 and TRBJ1-1; no clear D. CDR1 is DFQATT, CDR2 SNEGSKA, per germline (reference sequence). The CDR3 loop spans 11 amino acids. V dropped 3 bases and J dropped 7 bases, with 9 bases sitting between them. DNA for the CDR3: TGCAGTGCTAGGCGCTATTTTGAAGCTTTCTTT. It codes for CSARRYFEAFF.

The CDR3 bases are TGTGCCAGCAGTGAGTCACTAGCGGGACAAGAGACCCAGTACTTC. The encoded protein is CASSESLAGQETQYF. The chain couples TRBV2 to TRBJ2-5, with TRBD2 identical over 10 bases. The CDR3 runs to 15 residues. The germline V gene encodes CDR1 SNHLY and CDR2 FYNNEI. The V gene end was trimmed by 3 bases and the J gene end by 2 bases; junction bases not matched to a gene: 3.

The V and J genes are TRBV4-1 and TRBJ1-1; TRBD1 matches at 10 bases. CDR3 length equals 16 residues. Trimming cost V 6 bases and J 7 bases; bases outside gene matches: 14. CDR1 and CDR2 from the germline V gene are MGHRA and YSYEKL. Written as DNA, the CDR3 is TGCGCCAGCAGGAGACAGGGGGCTGACCAAAGGTTTGAAGCTTTCTTT. This codes for CASRRQGADQRFEAFF.

The chain recombines TRBV9 with TRBJ2-2, with a tentative D call TRBD2 (5 bases). Germline CDR1 reads SGDLS; CDR2 reads YYNGEE. The CDR3 consists of 13 residues. V was trimmed by 0 bases and J by 5 bases, leaving 5 bases between them. CDR3 loop: CASSVGETGELFF. The CDR3 DNA is TGTGCCAGCAGCGTAGGGGAGACCGGGGAGCTGTTTTTT.

The chain links TRBV5-1 to TRBJ2-1; 9 bases match TRBD1. After removal of 4 bases from V and 2 bases from J, the junction contained 1 base not matched to a gene. This CDR3 is 14 amino acids long. Germline values: CDR1 SGHRS, CDR2 YFSETQ. CDR3 in amino acids: CASSGQGTYNEQFF. In DNA, the CDR3 is TGCGCCAGCAGCGGACAGGGGACCTACAATGAGCAGTTCTTC.

The gene calls are TRBV5-1 and TRBJ1-3, with unresolved D. This CDR3 is built from 16 residues. Trimming left V 4 bases short and J 1 base short, with 15 bases between. CDR1 is SGHRS, CDR2 YFSETQ, per germline. CDR3 nucleotides: TGCGCCAGCAGCCTTACCTCGTCTATTTCTGGAAACACCATATATTTT. This sequence encodes CASSLTSSISGNTIYF.

CDR3: CASSDSGGLSGYTF. The CDR3 region has the DNA TGTGCCAGCAGTGACTCTGGGGGGTTGAGTGGCTACACCTTC. The V call is TRBV2, the J call TRBJ1-2; possible D gene TRBD1, 5 bases. The CDR3 runs 14 residues. Germline values: CDR1 SNHLY, CDR2 FYNNEI. V was pared by 3 bases and J by 7 bases, with 15 bases between.

The chain is built from TRBV7-9 and TRBJ1-2; D gene unclear. Germline CDR1 SEHNR, CDR2 FQNEAQ (reference sequence). Trimming removed 5 bases at V and 0 bases at J, with 19 bases between. The CDR3 contains 17 residues. The CDR3 DNA is TGTGCCAGCAGCCAGACCCGGTCGGAGACCGCTAACTATGGCTACACCTTC. Translated, it gives CASSQTRSETANYGYTF.